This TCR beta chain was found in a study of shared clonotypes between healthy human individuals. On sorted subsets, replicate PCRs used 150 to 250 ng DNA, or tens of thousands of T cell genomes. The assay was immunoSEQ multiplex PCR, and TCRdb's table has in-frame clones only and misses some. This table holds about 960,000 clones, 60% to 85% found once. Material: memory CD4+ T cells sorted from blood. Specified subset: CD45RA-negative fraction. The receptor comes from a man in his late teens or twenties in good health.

CDR3: CASASWGVADTQYF. In DNA, the CDR3 is TGTGCCAGCGCTAGTTGGGGTGTAGCAGATACGCAGTATTTT. This rearrangement joins TRBV9 to TRBJ2-3; D not resolved. Trimming shortened V by 7 bases and J by 4 bases, and 16 bases separated the two germline ends. The CDR3 is made up of 14 amino acids. Germline V CDR1 and CDR2: SGDLS, YYNGEE.